Below, 30 T cell receptor beta chains from the same sample are listed, as sequenced in a study of blood T cell repertoires in COVID-19. Produced via immunoSEQ multiplex PCR; TCRdb's table is partial and in-frame only. The repertoire holds over 130,000 clones, with about 82% as singletons. The sequenced sample was peripheral blood. Receptors originate from a woman aged 80 or older with active or convalescent COVID-19.

The V gene is TRBV9, the J gene TRBJ1-5; no clear D. This CDR3 region has 15 residues. Looked up from germline, CDR1 is SGDLS and CDR2 is YYNGEE. Trimming cost V 0 bases and J 0 bases, with 7 bases left between them. In DNA form, the CDR3 reads TGTGCCAGCAGCGTAGATCCCGTTAGCAATCAGCCCCAGCATTTT. Translated: CASSVDPVSNQPQHF.

The V call is TRBV2, the J call TRBJ2-2; D gene unclear. This CDR3 is built from 12 residues. CDR1 is SNHLY, CDR2 FYNNEI, per germline. Trimming left V 3 bases short and J 5 bases short, with 4 bases between. In nucleotides, the CDR3 is TGTGCCAGCAGTGATGCGACCGGGGAGCTGTTTTTT. It encodes CASSDATGELFF.

The chain is built from TRBV4-3 and TRBJ1-2; TRBD1 agrees at 8 bases. CDR1 LGHNA and CDR2 YSLEER come from the germline V gene. Trimming at V came to 3 bases and at J to 1 base, leaving 13 bases not matched to a gene. The CDR3 has 18 residues. CDR3 sequence: CASSQGRATGESNYGYTF. Written as DNA, the CDR3 is TGCGCCAGCAGCCAGGGTCGGGCGACAGGGGAAAGTAACTATGGCTACACCTTC.

This clone showed up just once. The V gene is TRBV7-2, the J gene TRBJ2-3, with 7 nucleotides matching TRBD1. The CDR3 covers 14 residues. In germline, CDR1 is SGHTA, CDR2 FQGNSA. With 1 base clipped from V and 5 bases from J, the junction kept 3 bases outside the gene matches. CDR3: CASSLEGGRDTQYF. The CDR3 DNA reads TGTGCCAGCAGCTTAGAAGGGGGCAGAGATACGCAGTATTTT. The complete variable domain, with remaining parts taken from reference TRBV7-2 and TRBJ2-3, reads GAGVSQSPSNKVTEKGKDVELRCDPISGHTALYWYRQSLGQGLEFLIYFQGNSAPDKSGLPSDRFSAERTGGSVSTLTIQRTQQEDSAVYLCASSLEGGRDTQYFGPGTRLTVL.

V usage is TRBV6-8 and J usage is TRBJ1-4; weak D call: TRBD1 (5 bases). The germline V and J ends were trimmed by 0 bases and 11 bases, with 19 bases remaining between them. This CDR3 spans 16 amino acids. The V gene's germline CDR1 is MNHGY and CDR2 SAAAGT. The CDR3 coding sequence is TGTGCCAGCAGTTACTCGAAAAGGGGACTCCAAACCAAACTGTTTTTT. This translates into CASSYSKRGLQTKLFF.

This chain joins TRBV9 and TRBJ2-1, with 12 bases identical to TRBD1. In germline, CDR1 is SGDLS, CDR2 YYNGEE. CDR3 length equals 20 residues. V trimming: 0 bases; J trimming: 7 bases; junction bases outside the gene matches: 17. This chain's CDR3 is CASSVGWGTGGSRGTNEQFF. In DNA form, the CDR3 reads TGTGCCAGCAGCGTAGGGTGGGGGACAGGGGGCTCCCGGGGAACAAATGAGCAGTTCTTC. The full variable domain, its missing parts supplied by reference TRBV9 and TRBJ2-1, is DSGVTQTPKHLITATGQRVTLRCSPRSGDLSVYWYQQSLDQGLQFLIQYYNGEERAKGNILERFSAQQFPDLHSELNLSSLELGDSALYFCASSVGWGTGGSRGTNEQFFGPGTRLTVL.

This rearrangement joins TRBV19 to TRBJ1-2, with 9 bases fitting TRBD1. V was clipped by 3 bases and J by 8 bases; unmatched bases: 10. The CDR3 runs 15 residues. CDR1 LNHDA and CDR2 SQIVND come from the germline V gene (reference sequence). CDR3 sequence: CASSILRDRVGGYTF. The CDR3 coding sequence is TGTGCCAGTAGTATTCTCCGGGACAGGGTTGGCGGCTACACCTTC. The full variable domain, in which reference TRBV19 and TRBJ1-2 provide the parts outside the CDR3, is DGGITQSPKYLFRKEGQNVTLSCEQNLNHDAMYWYRQDPGQGLRLIYYSQIVNDFQKGDIAEGYSVSREKKESFPLTVTSAQKNPTAFYLCASSILRDRVGGYTFGSGTRLTVV.

CDR3 region: CASSTQGGNEQFF. DNA for the CDR3: TGTGCCAGCAGTACACAGGGGGGGAATGAGCAGTTCTTC. This chain uses TRBV6-6 with TRBJ2-1; weak D call: TRBD1 (8 bases). In germline, CDR1 is MNHNY, CDR2 SVGAGI (reference sequence). With 5 bases removed from V and 7 bases from J, the gap between germline ends came to 12 bases. The length of the CDR3 is 13 residues.

The rearrangement uses TRBV6-2 or TRBV6-3 and TRBJ2-5; TRBD2 aligns across 8 bases. The V gene end was trimmed by 2 bases and the J gene end by 5 bases; junction bases not matched to a gene: 13. Per the germline V gene, CDR1 is MNHEY and CDR2 is SVGEGT. There are 17 residues in the CDR3. CDR3 in amino acids: CASSYITGGPPRETQYF. CDR3 nucleotide sequence: TGTGCCAGCAGTTACATCACGGGGGGGCCTCCCCGGGAGACCCAGTACTTC.

The table lists this clone with a few counts. The chain employs TRBV7-8 and TRBJ2-3, with 8 bases aligning to TRBD1. This CDR3 is built from 14 residues. The germline V gene has CDR1 SGHVS and CDR2 FQNEAQ. The V segment lost 7 bases and the J segment 1 base; nucleotides outside the gene matches: 4. CDR3 loop: CASNRRGRTDTQYF. For the CDR3, the DNA is TGTGCCAGCAACCGCAGGGGGCGCACAGATACGCAGTATTTT.

V is TRBV6-2 or TRBV6-3 and J is TRBJ1-4; no clear D. This CDR3 region has 14 residues. Germline V gives CDR1 MNHEY, CDR2 SVGEGT. V dropped 6 bases and J dropped 0 bases, with 8 bases sitting between them. The CDR3 DNA is TGTGCCAGCAGCTCCACTACAACTAATGAAAAACTGTTTTTT. As protein: CASSSTTTNEKLFF.

This rearrangement joins TRBV3-1 (or the pseudogene TRBV3-2) to TRBJ1-6; a possible D gene is TRBD1 (6 bases). CDR3 size: 15 residues. Germline V CDR1 and CDR2: LGHDT, YNNKEL (reference sequence). Trimming took off 4 bases at V and 5 bases at J, with 12 bases between the two ends. The CDR3 spells CASSRTGDNNSPLHF. CDR3 sequence (DNA): TGTGCCAGCAGCCGGACCGGGGACAATAATTCACCCCTCCACTTT.

This clone has a handful of counts. The rearrangement uses TRBV19 and TRBJ1-5; 8 bases align to TRBD1. Germline V lookup: CDR1 LNHDA, CDR2 SQIVND (reference sequence). Germline trimming cut 5 bases from V and 3 bases from J; bases unmatched to any gene: 6. The CDR3 has 15 residues. The CDR3 bases are TGTGCCAGTAGTTTGGACAGGGCCTTCAATCAGCCCCAGCATTTT. Translating it yields CASSLDRAFNQPQHF.

The chain combines TRBV6-2 or TRBV6-3 with TRBJ2-1; no reliable D call. The V end was cut by 2 bases, the J end by 7 bases, with 12 bases between. This CDR3 spans 14 amino acids. Germline V gene data show CDR1 as MNHEY and CDR2 as SVGEGT. Here the CDR3 reads CASSYEAFGNEQFF. Written as DNA, the CDR3 is TGTGCCAGCAGTTACGAGGCTTTCGGAAATGAGCAGTTCTTC.

The rearrangement uses TRBV20-1 and TRBJ1-2, with 8 bases that match TRBD1. CDR1 is DFQATT, CDR2 SNEGSKA, per germline (reference sequence). The CDR3 runs to 11 residues. V lost 5 bases and J lost 8; bases outside the gene matches: 4. The CDR3 DNA sequence: TGCAGTGCTGGAGGGGACAGGGGCTACACCTTC. It codes for CSAGGDRGYTF.

This clone was recorded only once. CDR3 nucleotides: TGTGCCAGCAGCCAAGCGGGGGGCCAAGAGACCCAGTACTTC. Translating gives CASSQAGGQETQYF. The chain employs TRBV4-2 and TRBJ2-5, with 7 positions matching TRBD2. CDR1 is LGHNA and CDR2 is YNFKEQ in the germline V gene. The CDR3 loop spans 14 amino acids. The junction had 0 bases not matched to a gene; V was cut back by 1 base and J by 1 base.

The chain carries TRBV6-5 and TRBJ1-1; tentative D call: TRBD1 (5 bases). The CDR3 runs 14 residues. Trimming took off 6 bases at V and 0 bases at J, with 11 bases between the two ends. Germline values: CDR1 MNHEY, CDR2 SVGAGI. This CDR3 reads CASRTGGLNTEAFF. Written as DNA, the CDR3 is TGTGCCAGCAGGACCGGGGGGTTGAACACTGAAGCTTTCTTT.

The CDR3 loop is CASTRSGFSGNTIYF. The CDR3 nucleotides read TGTGCCAGCACCAGAAGTGGTTTCTCTGGAAACACCATATATTTT. The chain links TRBV5-8 to TRBJ1-3; D uncertain. Deletions cut 6 bases from V and 0 bases from J, with 13 bases between. Germline-derived CDR1 and CDR2 are SGHTS and YDEGEE. This CDR3 comprises 15 residues.

This sequence joins TRBV19 and TRBJ2-4, with 12 bases lining up with TRBD1. The germline V gene has CDR1 LNHDA and CDR2 SQIVND (reference sequence). Germline trimming cut 5 bases from V and 5 bases from J; bases unmatched to any gene: 7. The CDR3 sequence is 16 residues long. CDR3 DNA sequence: TGTGCCAGTAGTGCCGGGACAGGGGGCGGGGAAAACATTCAGTACTTC. Protein sequence: CASSAGTGGGENIQYF. Complete variable domain (other parts from reference TRBV19 and TRBJ2-4): DGGITQSPKYLFRKEGQNVTLSCEQNLNHDAMYWYRQDPGQGLRLIYYSQIVNDFQKGDIAEGYSVSREKKESFPLTVTSAQKNPTAFYLCASSAGTGGGENIQYFGAGTRLSVL.

The chain is built from TRBV7-3 and TRBJ1-1, with TRBD1 as a possible D gene (5 bases). Trimming took 5 bases from V and 8 from J, leaving 15 bases between them. The V gene's germline CDR1 is SGHTA and CDR2 FQGTGA. The CDR3 spans 13 residues. The CDR3, as DNA: TGTGCCAGCAGCGCGTCAGCAGCAGGGGAAGCTTTCTTT. Translation gives CASSASAAGEAFF.

The CDR3 loop is CASGDREANYGYTF. The CDR3 bases are TGTGCCAGCGGGGACAGGGAGGCAAACTATGGCTACACCTTC. This sequence joins TRBV2 and TRBJ1-2, with 9 bases identical to TRBD1. CDR1 is SNHLY, CDR2 FYNNEI, per germline. This CDR3 has 14 amino acids. Unmatched junction bases numbered 6, after V lost 8 bases and J lost 2 bases.

V is TRBV5-1 and J is TRBJ2-5; 10 nucleotides line up with TRBD2. Germline lookup yields CDR1 SGHRS and CDR2 YFSETQ. There are 16 residues in the CDR3. V was pared by 0 bases and J by 7 bases, with 9 bases of the junction left unmatched. The CDR3 DNA is TGCGCCAGCAGCTTGGTGGGACTAGCGTCCGGCGTGACCCAGTACTTC. Its translation is CASSLVGLASGVTQYF. Full variable domain (outside the CDR3, taken from reference TRBV5-1 and TRBJ2-5): KAGVTQTPRYLIKTRGQQVTLSCSPISGHRSVSWYQQTPGQGLQFLFEYFSETQRNKGNFPGRFSGRQFSNSRSEMNVSTLELGDSALYLCASSLVGLASGVTQYFGPGTRLLVL.

The table lists this clone with a count of one. The rearrangement links TRBV18 to TRBJ2-7; the match to TRBD1 covers 11 bases. Trimming took 1 base from V and 6 from J; bases not matched to a gene: 5. Looked up from germline, CDR1 is KGHSH and CDR2 is LQKENI. The CDR3 loop spans 15 amino acids. In DNA form, the CDR3 reads TGTGCCAGCTCACCACGGACAGGGGGCGCTTCCGAGCAGTACTTC. As protein: CASSPRTGGASEQYF. Full variable domain (outside the CDR3, taken from reference TRBV18 and TRBJ2-7): NAGVMQNPRHLVRRRGQEARLRCSPMKGHSHVYWYRQLPEEGLKFMVYLQKENIIDESGMPKERFSAEFPKEGPSILRIQQVVRGDSAAYFCASSPRTGGASEQYFGPGTRLTVT.

The CDR3 spells CASSYGGAYGYTF. CDR3 in DNA: TGTGCCAGCAGTTACGGGGGGGCCTATGGCTACACCTTC. V usage is TRBV6-5 and J usage is TRBJ1-2, with D maybe TRBD1 (6 bases). The CDR3 length is 13 residues. V lost 2 bases and J 4 bases, leaving 8 bases between the germline ends. CDR1 and CDR2 from the germline V gene are MNHEY and SVGAGI.

V usage is TRBV12-3 or TRBV12-4 and J usage is TRBJ2-1, with D possibly being TRBD1 (6 bases). The CDR3 is made up of 11 amino acids. Trimming cost V 5 bases and J 9 bases, with 8 bases left between them. The CDR3 loop is CASSGRGEQFF. CDR3 DNA sequence: TGTGCCAGCAGTGGCAGGGGTGAGCAGTTCTTC.

Notes on this clone: Other DNA sequences from this sample encode an identical CDR3 as well. The chain carries TRBV18 and TRBJ1-3, with D possibly TRBD1 on 5 matching bases. Trimming removed 6 bases from V and 0 bases from J, with 9 bases in between. The CDR3 is made up of 14 amino acids. Germline V gene sequence: CDR1 KGHSH, CDR2 LQKENI. The CDR3 region is CASSPQGSGNTIYF. The CDR3 DNA sequence: TGTGCCAGCTCCCCCCAGGGCTCTGGAAACACCATATATTTT.

This clone has a handful of counts. The V call is TRBV6-1, the J call TRBJ1-1, with 10 bases matching TRBD1. CDR1 MNHNS and CDR2 SASEGT come from the germline V gene. The junction had 13 bases not matched to a gene; V was cut back by 2 bases and J by 4 bases. There are 18 residues in the CDR3. In DNA, the CDR3 is TGTGCCAGCAGTGAAACCTTGGTATTGGGACAGGGGTCCACTGAAGCTTTCTTT. Its protein product is CASSETLVLGQGSTEAFF.

The J gene is TRBJ1-5, the V gene TRBV2, with TRBD1 as a possible D gene (6 bases). Trimming took off 6 bases at V and 2 bases at J, with 14 bases between the two ends. CDR3 length: 15 residues. The V gene's germline CDR1 is SNHLY and CDR2 FYNNEI. The CDR3 loop is CASSLGAGGNQPQHF. The CDR3 DNA follows: TGTGCCAGCAGCCTAGGAGCAGGGGGCAATCAGCCCCAGCATTTT.

This chain joins TRBV5-4 and TRBJ2-2; 7 positions match TRBD1. The germline V gene has CDR1 SGHNT and CDR2 YYREEE (reference sequence). The J segment lost 7 bases and the V segment lost 4 bases, leaving 4 bases of the junction unmatched. This CDR3 comprises 13 residues. CDR3 sequence: CASSRDSFGELFF. In nucleotides, the CDR3 is TGTGCCAGCAGCAGGGACAGCTTCGGGGAGCTGTTTTTT.

This sequence joins TRBV27 and TRBJ2-7; 13 nucleotides match TRBD2. Germline values: CDR1 MNHEY, CDR2 SMNVEV (reference sequence). J gave up 3 bases and V 10 bases, and 9 bases lay outside the gene matches. The CDR3 covers 15 residues. CDR3 region: CATTGLAGRFYEQYF. In DNA form, the CDR3 reads TGTGCCACTACGGGACTAGCGGGGAGGTTCTACGAGCAGTACTTC.